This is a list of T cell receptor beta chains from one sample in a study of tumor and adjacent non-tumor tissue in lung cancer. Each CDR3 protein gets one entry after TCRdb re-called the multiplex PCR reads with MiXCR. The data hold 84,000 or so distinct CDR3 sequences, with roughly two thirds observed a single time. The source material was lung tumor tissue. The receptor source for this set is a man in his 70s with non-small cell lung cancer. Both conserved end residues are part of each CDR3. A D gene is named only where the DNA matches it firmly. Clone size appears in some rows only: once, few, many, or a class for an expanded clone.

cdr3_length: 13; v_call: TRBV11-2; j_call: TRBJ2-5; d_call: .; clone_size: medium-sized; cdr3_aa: CASSLDPQETQYF; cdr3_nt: TGTGCCAGCAGCTTAGATCCCCAAGAGACCCAGTACTTC
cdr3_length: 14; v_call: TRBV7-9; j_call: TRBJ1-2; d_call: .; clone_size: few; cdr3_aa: CASSLNTPIYGYTF; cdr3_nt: TGTGCCAGCAGCCTCAACACCCCAATCTATGGCTACACCTTC
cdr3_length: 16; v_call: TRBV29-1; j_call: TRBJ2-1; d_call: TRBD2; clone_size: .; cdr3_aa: CNVFAPSGKLYNEQFF; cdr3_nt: TGCAACGTTTTTGCCCCTAGCGGGAAGCTTTACAATGAGCAGTTCTTC
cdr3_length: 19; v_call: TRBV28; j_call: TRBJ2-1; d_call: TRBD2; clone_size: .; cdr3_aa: CASSLIFGRGGHSYNEQFF; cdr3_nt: TGTGCCAGCAGTTTAATATTCGGTCGGGGGGGCCACTCCTACAATGAGCAGTTCTTC
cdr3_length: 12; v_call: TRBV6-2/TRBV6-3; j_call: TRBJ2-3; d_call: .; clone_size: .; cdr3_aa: CASRLPEQSQYF; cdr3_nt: TGTGCCAGCAGACTGCCGGAACAGTCGCAGTATTTT
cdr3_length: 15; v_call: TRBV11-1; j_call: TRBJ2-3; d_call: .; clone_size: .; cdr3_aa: CASGQVRAHTDTQYF; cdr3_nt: TGTGCCAGCGGCCAAGTCAGGGCCCACACAGATACGCAGTATTTT
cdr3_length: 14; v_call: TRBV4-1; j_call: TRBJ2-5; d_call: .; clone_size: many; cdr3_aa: CASSRTPGAETQYF; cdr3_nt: TGCGCCAGCAGCCGTACCCCCGGCGCGGAGACCCAGTACTTC
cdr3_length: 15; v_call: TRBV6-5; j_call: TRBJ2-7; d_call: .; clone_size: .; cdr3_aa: CISSYLSGGSYEQYF; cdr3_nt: TGTATCAGCAGTTATTTAAGCGGAGGGAGCTACGAGCAGTACTTC
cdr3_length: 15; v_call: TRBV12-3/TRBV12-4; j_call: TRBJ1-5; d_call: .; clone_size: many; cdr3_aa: CASRAQEGVNQPQHF; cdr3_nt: TGTGCCAGCAGGGCCCAAGAGGGAGTCAATCAGCCCCAGCATTTT
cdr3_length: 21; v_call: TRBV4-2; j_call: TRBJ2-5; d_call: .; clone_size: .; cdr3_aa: CASSQVGVSVGLGEAWETQYF; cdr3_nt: TGTGCCAGCAGCCAAGTTGGCGTTAGTGTCGGGTTAGGGGAGGCGTGGGAGACCCAGTACTTC
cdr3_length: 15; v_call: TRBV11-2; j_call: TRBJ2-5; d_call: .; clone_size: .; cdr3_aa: CDSSLAPVGGETKYF; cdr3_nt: TGTGACAGCAGCTTAGCCCCGGTCGGGGGCGAGACCAAGTACTTC
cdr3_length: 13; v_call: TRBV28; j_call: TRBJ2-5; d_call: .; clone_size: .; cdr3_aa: CASRLFTQETQYF; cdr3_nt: TGTGCCAGCCGCCTCTTCACCCAAGAGACCCAGTACTTC
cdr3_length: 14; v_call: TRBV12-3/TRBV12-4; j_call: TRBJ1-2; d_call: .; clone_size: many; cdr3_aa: CASTWGGVDYGYTF; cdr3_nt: TGTGCCAGCACCTGGGGAGGGGTCGACTATGGCTACACCTTC
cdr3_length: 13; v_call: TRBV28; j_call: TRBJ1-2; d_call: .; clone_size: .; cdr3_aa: CASSLVASQGYTF; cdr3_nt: TGTGCCAGCAGTTTAGTGGCCTCGCAGGGCTATACCTTC
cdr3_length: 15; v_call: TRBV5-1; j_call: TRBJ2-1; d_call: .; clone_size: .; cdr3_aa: CASSRITSSYNEQFF; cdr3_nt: TGCGCCAGCAGCCGGATTACCAGCTCCTACAATGAGCAGTTCTTC
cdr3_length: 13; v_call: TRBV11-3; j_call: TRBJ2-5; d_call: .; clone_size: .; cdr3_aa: CASSPDLGETWYF; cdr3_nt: TGTGCCAGCAGCCCAGACTTGGGAGAGACCTGGTACTTC
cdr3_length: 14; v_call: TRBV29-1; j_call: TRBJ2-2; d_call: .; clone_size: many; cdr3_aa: CSVRRGRNTGELFF; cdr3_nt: TGCAGCGTGCGTCGGGGGAGGAACACCGGGGAGCTGTTTTTT
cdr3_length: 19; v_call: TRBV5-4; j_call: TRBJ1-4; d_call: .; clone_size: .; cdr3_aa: CASSLGAPVADRTQGKLLF; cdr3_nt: TGTGCCAGCAGCTTGGGCGCACCCGTCGCCGACAGGACCCAGGGGAAACTATTGTTT
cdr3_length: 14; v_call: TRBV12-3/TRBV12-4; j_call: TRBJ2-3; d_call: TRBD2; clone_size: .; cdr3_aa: CASNWGRVGDTQYF; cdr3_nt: TGTGCCAGCAATTGGGGGAGGGTGGGGGATACGCAGTATTTT
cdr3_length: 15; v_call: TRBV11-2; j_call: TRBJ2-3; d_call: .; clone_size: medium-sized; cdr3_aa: CASSLETSLTDTQYF; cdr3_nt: TGTGCCAGCAGCTTAGAAACATCCCTCACAGATACGCAGTATTTT
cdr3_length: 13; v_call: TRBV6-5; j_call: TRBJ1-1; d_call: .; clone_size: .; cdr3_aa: CVRGRTVNTEAFF; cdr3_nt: TGTGTCAGGGGCCGGACGGTGAACACTGAAGCTTTCTTT
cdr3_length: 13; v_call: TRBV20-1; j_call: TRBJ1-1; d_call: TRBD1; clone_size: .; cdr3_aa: CSARGDRGSEAFF; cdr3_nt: TGCAGTGCTAGAGGGGACAGGGGGTCTGAAGCTTTCTTT
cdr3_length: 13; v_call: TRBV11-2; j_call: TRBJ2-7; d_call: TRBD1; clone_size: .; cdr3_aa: CDSEGDRNYEQYF; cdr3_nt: TGTGACAGCGAGGGGGACAGAAACTACGAGCAGTACTTC
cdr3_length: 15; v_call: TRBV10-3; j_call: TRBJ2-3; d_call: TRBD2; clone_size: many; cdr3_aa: CAISLAGGFGNTQYF; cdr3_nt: TGTGCCATCAGCCTAGCGGGAGGGTTCGGAAATACGCAGTATTTT
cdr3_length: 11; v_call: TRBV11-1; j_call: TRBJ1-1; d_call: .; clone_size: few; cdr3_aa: CASSLNTKAFF; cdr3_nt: TGTGCCAGCAGCCTCAACACTAAAGCATTCTTT
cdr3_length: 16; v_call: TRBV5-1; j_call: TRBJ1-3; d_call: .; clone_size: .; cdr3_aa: CASSHSGPISGNTIYF; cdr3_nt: TGCGCCAGCAGCCACAGTGGACCGATCTCTGGAAACACCATATATTTT
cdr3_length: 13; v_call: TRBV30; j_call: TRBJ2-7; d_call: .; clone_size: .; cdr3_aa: CAWSVHPPYEEYF; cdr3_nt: TGTGCCTGGAGTGTACACCCGCCCTACGAGGAGTACTTC
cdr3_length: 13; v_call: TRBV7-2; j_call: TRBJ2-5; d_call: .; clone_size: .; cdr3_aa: CASSFGGLGTQYF; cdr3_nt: TGTGCCAGCAGCTTTGGGGGGCTCGGGACCCAGTACTTC
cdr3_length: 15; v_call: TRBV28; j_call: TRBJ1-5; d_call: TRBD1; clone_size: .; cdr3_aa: CASNAPGQYNQPQHF; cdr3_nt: TGTGCCAGCAACGCACCGGGACAGTACAATCAGCCCCAGCATTTT
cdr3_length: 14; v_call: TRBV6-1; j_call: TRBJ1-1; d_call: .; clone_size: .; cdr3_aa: CASSQWGLFAETFF; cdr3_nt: TGTGCCAGCAGTCAGTGGGGACTCTTCGCTGAAACTTTCTTT
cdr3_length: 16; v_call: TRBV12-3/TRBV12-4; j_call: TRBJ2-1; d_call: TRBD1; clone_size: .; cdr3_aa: CTSSSGTGFPGDEQFF; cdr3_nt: TGTACCAGCAGTTCCGGGACAGGTTTCCCCGGAGATGAGCAGTTCTTC
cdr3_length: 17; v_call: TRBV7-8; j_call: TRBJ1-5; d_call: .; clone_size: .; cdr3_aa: CASGSCRTESRNQPQHF; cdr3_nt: TGTGCCAGCGGCTCGTGTCGGACTGAGTCACGCAATCAGCCCCAGCATTTT
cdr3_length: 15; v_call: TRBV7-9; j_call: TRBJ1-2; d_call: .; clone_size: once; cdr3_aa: CASSAEGWPNYGYTF; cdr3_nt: TGTGCCAGCAGCGCGGAGGGGTGGCCTAACTATGGCTACACCTTC
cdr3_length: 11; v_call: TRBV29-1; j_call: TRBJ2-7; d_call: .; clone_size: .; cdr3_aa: CSAESGAEHHF; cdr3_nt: TGCAGCGCTGAGTCGGGGGCCGAGCATCACTTC
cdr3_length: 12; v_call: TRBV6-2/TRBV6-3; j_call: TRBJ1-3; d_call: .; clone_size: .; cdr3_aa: CASSSTGSTMYF; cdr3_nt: TGTGCCAGCAGCTCCACTGGAAGCACCATGTATTTT
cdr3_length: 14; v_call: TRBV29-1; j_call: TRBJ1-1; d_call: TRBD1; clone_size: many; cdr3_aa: CSVEGGGASTEAFF; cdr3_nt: TGCAGCGTTGAAGGAGGGGGCGCGAGTACTGAAGCTTTCTTT
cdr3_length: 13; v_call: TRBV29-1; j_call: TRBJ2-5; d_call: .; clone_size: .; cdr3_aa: CSVERTDQEGQYF; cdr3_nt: TGCAGCGTTGAAAGGACAGACCAAGAGGGCCAGTACTTC
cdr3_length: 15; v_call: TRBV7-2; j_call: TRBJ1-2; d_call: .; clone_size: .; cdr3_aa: CASSLRWDSGNGYTF; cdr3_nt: TGTGCCAGCAGCTTACGATGGGACTCGGGCAATGGCTACACCTTC
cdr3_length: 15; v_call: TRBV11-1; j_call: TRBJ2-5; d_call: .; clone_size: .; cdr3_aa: CDSCPRGTGQETQYF; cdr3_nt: TGTGACAGCTGCCCGAGGGGCACAGGACAAGAGACCCAGTACTTC
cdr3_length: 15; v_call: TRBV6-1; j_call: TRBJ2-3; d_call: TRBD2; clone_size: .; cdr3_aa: CATTTRGLASDKQYF; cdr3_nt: TGTGCCACTACTACTCGGGGACTAGCCTCAGATAAGCAGTATTTT
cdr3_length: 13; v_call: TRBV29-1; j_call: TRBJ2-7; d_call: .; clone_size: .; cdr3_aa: CNLACVRDYEQYF; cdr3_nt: TGCAACTTGGCCTGTGTCAGGGACTACGAGCAGTACTTC
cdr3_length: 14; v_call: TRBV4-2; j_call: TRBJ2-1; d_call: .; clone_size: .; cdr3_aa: CASTQDRVKDEHFF; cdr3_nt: TGTGCCAGCACCCAAGATCGGGTTAAGGATGAGCACTTCTTC
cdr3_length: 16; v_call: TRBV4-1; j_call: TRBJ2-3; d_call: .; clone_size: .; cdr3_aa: CANSQGAVGGTDTQYF; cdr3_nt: TGCGCCAACAGCCAAGGGGCTGTGGGGGGCACCGATACGCAGTATTTT
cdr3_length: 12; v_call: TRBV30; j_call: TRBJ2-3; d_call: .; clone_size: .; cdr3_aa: CAWTVGRDMQYF; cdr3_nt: TGTGCCTGGACCGTAGGGAGAGATATGCAGTATTTT
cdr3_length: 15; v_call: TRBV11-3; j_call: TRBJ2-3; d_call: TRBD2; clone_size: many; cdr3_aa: CASSFGLAGTDTQYF; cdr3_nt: TGTGCCAGCAGCTTCGGACTAGCGGGGACAGATACGCAGTATTTT
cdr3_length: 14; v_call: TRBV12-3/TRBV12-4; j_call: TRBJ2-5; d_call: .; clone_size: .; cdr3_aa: CTSSHRIGKETQYF; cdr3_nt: TGTACCAGCAGCCACCGGATAGGCAAAGAGACCCAGTACTTC
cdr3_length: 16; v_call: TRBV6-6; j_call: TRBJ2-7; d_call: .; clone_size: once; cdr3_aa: CASRDQEIQHIHEQYF; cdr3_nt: TGTGCCAGCAGAGACCAGGAAATTCAACACATCCACGAGCAGTATTTC
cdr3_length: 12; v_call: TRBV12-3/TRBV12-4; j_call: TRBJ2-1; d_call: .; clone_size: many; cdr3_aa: CAISDGYNEQFF; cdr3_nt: TGTGCCATCTCGGACGGCTACAATGAGCAGTTCTTC
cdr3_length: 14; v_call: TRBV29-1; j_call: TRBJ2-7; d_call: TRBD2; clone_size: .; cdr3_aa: CSGGTSGRPYEQYF; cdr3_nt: TGCAGCGGGGGGACTAGCGGGAGACCTTACGAACAGTACTTC
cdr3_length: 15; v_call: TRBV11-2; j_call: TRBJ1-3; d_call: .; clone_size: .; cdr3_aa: CACSQQAFSGNIIYF; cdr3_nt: TGTGCCTGTAGCCAACAGGCCTTCTCTGGAAACATCATATATTTT
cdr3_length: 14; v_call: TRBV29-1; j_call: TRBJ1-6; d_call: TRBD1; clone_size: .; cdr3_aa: CSIRTGHLNSPLHF; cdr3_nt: TGTAGCATCCGGACAGGGCATCTCAATTCACCCCTCCACTTT
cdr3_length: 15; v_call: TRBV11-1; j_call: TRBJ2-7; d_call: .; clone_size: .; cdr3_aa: CASNLRGRISYELYF; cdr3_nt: TGTGCCAGCAACCTAAGAGGACGTATATCCTACGAGCTGTACTTC
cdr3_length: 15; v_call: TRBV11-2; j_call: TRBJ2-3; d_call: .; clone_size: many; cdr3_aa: CASSLEAGTPDTQYF; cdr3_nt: TGTGCCAGCAGCTTAGAAGCGGGTACCCCAGATACGCAGTATTTT
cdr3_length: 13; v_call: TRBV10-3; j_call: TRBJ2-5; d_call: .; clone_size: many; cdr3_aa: CAISESQGETQYF; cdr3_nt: TGTGCCATCAGTGAAAGTCAGGGCGAGACCCAGTACTTC
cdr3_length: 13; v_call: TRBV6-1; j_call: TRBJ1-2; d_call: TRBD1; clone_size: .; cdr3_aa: CVSNQTGGYGYTF; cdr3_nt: TGTGTCAGCAACCAGACAGGGGGCTATGGCTACACCTTC
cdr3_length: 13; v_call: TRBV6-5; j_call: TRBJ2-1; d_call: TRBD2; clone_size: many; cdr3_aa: CASGGGPYNEQFF; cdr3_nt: TGTGCCAGCGGGGGGGGACCCTACAATGAGCAGTTCTTC
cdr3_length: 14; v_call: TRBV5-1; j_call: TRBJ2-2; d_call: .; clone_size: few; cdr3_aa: CASSTDTNTGELFF; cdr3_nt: TGCGCCAGCAGCACTGACACGAACACCGGGGAGCTGTTTTTT
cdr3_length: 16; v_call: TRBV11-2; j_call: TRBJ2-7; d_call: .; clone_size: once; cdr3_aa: CASSLPETRGIDEQYF; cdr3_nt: TGTGCCAGCAGCTTACCCGAGACAAGGGGAATCGACGAGCAGTACTTC
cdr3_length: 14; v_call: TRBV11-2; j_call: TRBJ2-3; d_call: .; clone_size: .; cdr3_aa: CASSSYITIDTQYF; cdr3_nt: TGTGCCAGCAGCTCATACATAACGATAGATACGCAGTATTTT